Below are 20 T cell receptor beta chains sequenced from a single sample in a study of OX40 agonist ivuxolimab in advanced cancers. Clones were sequenced by immunoSEQ multiplex PCR, and TCRdb holds only the in-frame ones, with some missing. There are roughly 79,000 clones in the sample; 84% occur only once, and 0.5% to 0.65% lies in the top ten. The sample was CD4+ or CD8+ T cells sorted from blood, taken in a trial of the OX40 agonist ivuxolimab. The receptors originated from an adult with an advanced solid tumor such as melanoma, head and neck, liver or kidney cancer.

This rearrangement joins TRBV7-3 to TRBJ2-1; 11 nucleotides match TRBD2. This CDR3 has 15 residues. Germline lookup yields CDR1 SGHTA and CDR2 FQGTGA. The V and J ends lost 5 bases and 7 bases, in that order; junction bases with no gene match: 7. In DNA form, the CDR3 reads TGTGCCAGCAGCCGGGGACTAGCGGAGCTAAATGAGCAGTTCTTC. This codes for CASSRGLAELNEQFF.

The chain links TRBV18 to TRBJ2-1; 8 bases are shared with TRBD1. This CDR3 comprises 16 residues. From germline, CDR1 is KGHSH and CDR2 LQKENI. V shed 4 bases and J 0 bases; nucleotides not matched to a gene: 5. CDR3 coding DNA: TGTGCCAGCTCACTCTGGACAGGGAACTCCTACAATGAGCAGTTCTTC. Translating it yields CASSLWTGNSYNEQFF.

This rearrangement joins TRBV19 to TRBJ1-4, with 7 bases matching TRBD1. CDR1 LNHDA and CDR2 SQIVND come from the germline V gene (reference sequence). The V gene end was trimmed by 2 bases and the J gene end by 8 bases; junction bases not matched to a gene: 11. The CDR3 sequence is 16 residues long. CDR3 loop: CASSITRQGRAEKLFF. CDR3 DNA sequence: TGTGCCAGTAGTATAACTCGACAGGGAAGGGCGGAAAAACTGTTTTTT.

This clone was seen a few times. The V and J genes are TRBV2 and TRBJ1-1; D gene ambiguous. This CDR3 has 11 amino acids. Germline V gives CDR1 SNHLY, CDR2 FYNNEI. The V gene lost 5 bases and the J gene lost 7 bases, with 8 bases spanning the gap. The CDR3 sequence is CASSTGLEAFF. CDR3 nucleotide sequence: TGTGCCAGCAGTACCGGACTTGAAGCTTTCTTT. Combining the CDR3 with reference TRBV2 and TRBJ1-1 gives the whole variable domain EPEVTQTPSHQVTQMGQEVILRCVPISNHLYFYWYRQILGQKVEFLVSFYNNEISEKSEIFDDQFSVERPDGSNFTLKIRSTKLEDSAMYFCASSTGLEAFFGQGTRLTVV.

V usage is TRBV29-1 and J usage is TRBJ2-1, with 7 bases matching TRBD1. Germline CDR1 and CDR2: SQVTM and ANQGSEA. With V trimmed by 7 bases and J by 0 bases, 9 bases remained unmatched. This CDR3 region has 15 residues. CDR3 amino acids: CSASSQGISYNEQFF. The CDR3 nucleotides are TGCAGCGCATCCTCACAGGGGATCTCCTACAATGAGCAGTTCTTC.

The chain recombines TRBV28 with TRBJ1-6; D not certain. Deletions cut 8 bases from V and 17 bases from J, with 31 bases between. CDR3 length equals 16 residues. Germline CDR1 MDHEN, CDR2 SYDVKM. The CDR3 bases are TGTGCCAGCGTTCCCCACAAGGGAAATCAAGTCGTGGAGATCCACTTT. The encoded protein is CASVPHKGNQVVEIHF. Supplemented by reference TRBV28 and TRBJ1-6, the full variable domain reads DVKVTQSSRYLVKRTGEKVFLECVQDMDHENMFWYRQDPGLGLRLIYFSYDVKMKEKGDIPEGYSVSREKKERFSLILESASTNQTSMYLCASVPHKGNQVVEIHFGNGTRLTVT.

V and J are TRBV27 and TRBJ2-2; D gene uncertain. Trimming left V 5 bases short and J 2 bases short, with 9 bases between. The germline V gene has CDR1 MNHEY and CDR2 SMNVEV (reference sequence). This CDR3 comprises 14 residues. The DNA of the CDR3 is TGTGCCAGCAGTCCCACATATAACACCGGGGAGCTGTTTTTT. Translated: CASSPTYNTGELFF.

The chain carries TRBV6-1 and TRBJ2-7; TRBD1 is a possible D gene (5 bases). Trimming cost V 6 bases and J 5 bases, with 17 bases left between them. The CDR3 has 14 amino acids. Germline values: CDR1 MNHNS, CDR2 SASEGT. CDR3 DNA: TGTGCCAGCAGCCTACAGGATCCTATAGACGAGCAGTACTTC. This gives the protein CASSLQDPIDEQYF.

This chain links TRBV7-6 with TRBJ1-1; D is unresolved. The CDR3 extends over 14 amino acids. The V gene's germline CDR1 is SGHVS and CDR2 FNYEAQ. Trimming stripped 5 bases from V and 3 bases from J, with 13 bases between. The CDR3 loop reads CASSPAPRDTEAFF. CDR3 nucleotide sequence: TGTGCCAGCAGCCCGGCCCCAAGGGACACTGAAGCTTTCTTT.

This sequence joins TRBV5-1 and TRBJ1-2; no clear D gene. The V end was cut by 4 bases, the J end by 2 bases, with 6 bases between. This CDR3 is 12 amino acids long. Germline V gives CDR1 SGHRS, CDR2 YFSETQ. In DNA, the CDR3 is TGCGCCAGCAGCGATCTGAACTATGGCTACACCTTC. Translation: CASSDLNYGYTF.

The chain joins TRBV2 to TRBJ1-6; no reliable D call. The germline V gene has CDR1 SNHLY and CDR2 FYNNEI. This CDR3 region has 14 residues. V lost 8 bases, J lost 8 bases, and 16 bases lay in between. CDR3 coding DNA: TGTGCCAGCTGGTACAGAAACCCCCATTCACCCCTCCACTTT. This gives the protein CASWYRNPHSPLHF.

The CDR3, as DNA: TGTGCCAGCAGTTTATCTTACGGGGTGGGGGTTGGGGAAAAACTGTTTTTT. Its translation: CASSLSYGVGVGEKLFF. This sequence joins TRBV28 and TRBJ1-4, with TRBD1 as a possible D gene (5 bases). CDR1 is MDHEN, CDR2 SYDVKM, per germline. This CDR3 comprises 17 residues. V was shortened by 1 base and J by 8 bases, with 20 bases between the two germline ends.

This chain joins TRBV5-6 and TRBJ2-7, with D possibly matching TRBD1 (5 bases). The germline V gene encodes CDR1 SGHDT and CDR2 YYEEEE. The CDR3 consists of 18 residues. V was cut by 5 bases and J by 5 bases, with 29 bases left in between. The CDR3 DNA sequence: TGTGCCAGCAGGCCACTTGGGGTTTTGGGCCCAGGGAACCACGAGCAGTACTTC. Protein: CASRPLGVLGPGNHEQYF.

A single count supports this clone. The chain links TRBV6-4 to TRBJ2-3, with D possibly called TRBD1 or TRBD2 (5 bases each). Germline loops: CDR1 MRHNA, CDR2 SNTAGT. The V and J ends lost 0 bases and 4 bases respectively, with 14 bases between them. This CDR3 is 16 amino acids long. CDR3 region: CASSDSGDASPDTQYF. As DNA, the CDR3 is TGTGCCAGCAGTGACTCGGGGGACGCCTCTCCAGATACGCAGTATTTT.

V is TRBV6-1 and J is TRBJ2-7, with 8 bases fitting TRBD1. The trim removed 4 bases at V and 4 bases at J, leaving 12 bases unmatched. The length of the CDR3 is 16 residues. CDR1 is MNHNS and CDR2 is SASEGT in the germline V gene. The CDR3 DNA is TGTGCCAGCAGTGCATCCGTTGACAGGGGTGGGTACGAGCAGTACTTC. Translating it yields CASSASVDRGGYEQYF.

The chain recombines TRBV5-8 with TRBJ1-2, with D uncertain. Germline V CDR1 and CDR2: SGHTS, YDEGEE. V shed 1 base and J shed 2 bases, with 9 bases lying between them. The CDR3 extends over 14 amino acids. The CDR3 protein is CASSLLGQNYGYTF. As DNA, the CDR3 is TGTGCCAGCAGCTTGTTAGGTCAGAACTATGGCTACACCTTC.

The chain has TRBV25-1 and TRBJ2-7, with a weak D call TRBD1 (6 bases). V lost 6 bases, J lost 8 bases, and 17 bases lay in between. Germline CDR1 and CDR2: MGHDK and SYGVNS. The CDR3 totals 13 residues. The CDR3 spells CASSSGPGDKQYF. The CDR3 nucleotides read TGTGCCAGCAGCTCGGGGCCAGGGGATAAGCAGTACTTC.

The table lists this clone with a count of one. The CDR3 DNA reads as TGCGCCAGCAGCCAAGGGGTGAGGGACGGCGGGGCCAAAAACATTCAGTACTTC. Encoded protein: CASSQGVRDGGAKNIQYF. V and J are TRBV4-1 and TRBJ2-4, with D possibly being TRBD1 or TRBD2 (5 bases each). Germline V gene lookup returns CDR1 MGHRA and CDR2 YSYEKL. The CDR3 totals 18 residues. Trimming cost V 1 base and J 1 base, with 17 bases left between them.

The CDR3 DNA reads as TGTGCCAGCAGCTTGGCCGGTTCTACGTCCTACAATGAGCAGTTCTTC. It is translated as CASSLAGSTSYNEQFF. The rearrangement uses TRBV5-4 and TRBJ2-1; no reliable D call. V lost 0 bases and J 1 base, leaving 11 bases between the germline ends. This CDR3 has 16 amino acids. Germline CDR1 SGHNT, CDR2 YYREEE (reference sequence).

This rearrangement joins TRBV7-6 to TRBJ1-4; no clear D gene. The CDR3 runs to 15 residues. V dropped 3 bases and J dropped 0 bases, with 8 bases sitting between them. Looked up from germline, CDR1 is SGHVS and CDR2 is FNYEAQ. The CDR3, as DNA: TGTGCCAGCAGCTTGCAGCCCGCAACTAATGAAAAACTGTTTTTT. This sequence encodes CASSLQPATNEKLFF.